This paragraph reports one TCR beta chain. Its target is unknown. A much larger clone differs by one base, so this may be a read error. The data are from a study of CD8 T cells in ankylosing spondylitis. V shed 6 bases and J 5 bases; nucleotides not matched to a gene: 10. The CDR3 consists of 15 residues. In germline, CDR1 is KGHDR, CDR2 SFDVKD. Scientists made TCR beta libraries using quantitative 5'-RACE with molecular barcodes. TCRdb re-analysed the 5' RACE reads in MiXCR, keeping a single row per CDR3 protein. The data contain approximately 130,000 distinct CDR3 sequences, around 10% of them singletons. Study-level points and caveats: Made up of about eight highly homologous variants, a TCR beta motif appeared characteristic of ankylosing spondylitis blood. Existing reports had already noted some motif variants in reactive arthritis synovial fluid and blood. Disease-linked clones reportedly showed significant enrichment in matched ankylosing spondylitis synovial fluid.

The TCR sequence derives from a female donor with ankylosing spondylitis or in good health (not recorded which). V and J are TRBV24-1 and TRBJ1-2; 8 bases agree with TRBD1. Sequencing input: blood, either unsorted or a sorted T cell fraction (not recorded which). CDR3 nucleotides: TGTGCCACCAGTAAACCGGGACAGGCAAAATATGGCTACACCTTC. This translates into CATSKPGQAKYGYTF.